What follows describes a single TCR beta chain. Germline V gene lookup returns CDR1 LNHDA and CDR2 SQIVND (reference sequence). CDR3 size: 13 residues. V lost 5 bases to trimming and J lost 9 bases; unmatched junction nucleotides: 6. The record originates from a study of OX40 agonist ivuxolimab in advanced cancers. The data were produced by immunoSEQ multiplex PCR, yet TCRdb's version contains in-frame clones alone and is incomplete. Altogether 85,000 to 130,000 clones are present, 90% being singletons, with the ten largest covering more than 0.25%. This TCR was recovered from an adult with an advanced solid tumor such as melanoma, head and neck, liver or kidney cancer. The chain couples TRBV19 to TRBJ2-4; TRBD2 agrees at 8 bases. This material consisted of CD4+ or CD8+ T cells sorted from blood, taken in a trial of the OX40 agonist ivuxolimab. This CDR3 is CASSDQSGSIQYF. The CDR3 nucleotides are TGTGCCAGTAGTGACCAAAGCGGGAGCATTCAGTACTTC.